The 6 T cell receptor beta chains reported below all come from one sample, sequenced in a study of identical twins. TCRdb itself ran the 5' RACE reads through MiXCR, one entry per CDR3 protein. The sample has about 530,000 distinct CDR3 sequences, about 16% seen once. The same data also went into a second study, on yellow fever vaccine responses in identical twins.

Sequenced sample: CD4+ T cells sorted from blood. These receptors were taken from a woman aged 18 to 35 in good health.

The rearrangement joins TRBV29-1 to TRBJ2-4; 11 nucleotides agree with TRBD1. The trim removed 6 bases at V and 4 bases at J, leaving 8 bases unmatched. Germline V lookup: CDR1 SQVTM, CDR2 ANQGSEA. The CDR3 covers 15 residues. CDR3 nucleotide sequence: TGCAGCGTGACTGGGACAGGGGGGCAGAAAAACATTCAGTACTTC. This sequence encodes CSVTGTGGQKNIQYF.

This clonotype has more than one count but fewer than ten. V and J are TRBV3-1 and TRBJ1-5; TRBD1 might be the D (6 bases). The CDR3 has 16 residues. Looked up from germline, CDR1 is LGHDT and CDR2 is YNNKEL (reference sequence). Trimming left V 5 bases short and J 2 bases short, with 16 bases between. The CDR3 nucleotides read TGTGCCAGCAGCTATAGGGGGGGATCGGGCAATCAGCCCCAGCATTTT. Translation gives CASSYRGGSGNQPQHF.

This clonotype occurred a few times. The CDR3 coding sequence is TGTGCCAGCAGCAGGGATAATTCACCCCTCCACTTT. It encodes CASSRDNSPLHF. The V gene is TRBV12-3 or TRBV12-4, the J gene TRBJ1-6; a possible D gene is TRBD1 (5 bases). Trimming stripped 6 bases from V and 5 bases from J, with 5 bases between. The CDR3 has 12 residues.

The rearrangement uses TRBV6-1 and TRBJ1-1, with a possible D match to TRBD1 (5 bases). V was trimmed by 3 bases and J by 1 base, leaving 12 bases between them. This CDR3 has 15 residues. In germline, CDR1 is MNHNS, CDR2 SASEGT. In DNA form, the CDR3 reads TGTGCCAGCAGTGACGGGACTCGAGCGAACACTGAAGCTTTCTTT. This encodes CASSDGTRANTEAFF.

This chain links TRBV25-1 with TRBJ2-3; 8 nucleotides line up with TRBD2. Germline V gene data show CDR1 as MGHDK and CDR2 as SYGVNS. V was pared by 2 bases and J by 3 bases, with 1 base of the junction left unmatched. The CDR3 runs to 14 residues. CDR3 protein: CASSERGGTDTQYF. CDR3 nucleotide sequence: TGTGCCAGCAGTGAACGGGGGGGTACAGATACGCAGTATTTT.

This clonotype was observed a few times. The chain has TRBV28 and TRBJ2-7; 10 nucleotides agree with TRBD1. V lost 7 bases to trimming and J lost 3 bases; unmatched junction nucleotides: 9. The CDR3 runs to 15 residues. Germline CDR1 and CDR2: MDHEN and SYDVKM. For the CDR3, the DNA is TGTGCCAGCACTACTCCGGGACAGGGGAGCTACGAGCAGTACTTC. Its translation: CASTTPGQGSYEQYF.